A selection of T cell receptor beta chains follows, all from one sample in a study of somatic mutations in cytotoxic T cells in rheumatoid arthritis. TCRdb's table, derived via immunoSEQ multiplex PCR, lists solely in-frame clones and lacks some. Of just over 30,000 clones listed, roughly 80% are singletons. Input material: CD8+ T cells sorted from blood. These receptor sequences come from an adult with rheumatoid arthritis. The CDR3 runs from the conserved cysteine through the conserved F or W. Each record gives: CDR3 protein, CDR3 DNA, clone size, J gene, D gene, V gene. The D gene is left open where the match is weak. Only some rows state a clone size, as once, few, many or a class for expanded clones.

CDR3: CAWSGAGGVDTQYF
DNA: TGTGCCTGGAGCGGAGCGGGGGGGGTAGATACGCAGTATTTT
size: .
J: TRBJ2-3
D: TRBD2
V: TRBV30

CDR3: CASSLAGLAGFETQYF
DNA: TGCGCCAGCAGCTTGGCGGGACTAGCGGGCTTCGAGACCCAGTACTTC
size: .
J: TRBJ2-5
D: TRBD2
V: TRBV5-1

CDR3: CASRVGTTYNEQFF
DNA: TGCGCCAGCAGAGTTGGGACAACCTACAATGAGCAGTTCTTC
size: .
J: TRBJ2-1
D: .
V: TRBV10-2

CDR3: CSVKGASGRTYEQYF
DNA: TGCAGCGTTAAGGGGGCTAGCGGGAGGACCTACGAGCAGTACTTC
size: few
J: TRBJ2-7
D: TRBD2
V: TRBV29-1

CDR3: CASSPGVAASYNEQFF
DNA: TGCGCCAGCAGCCCCGGGGTAGCGGCTTCCTACAATGAGCAGTTCTTC
size: .
J: TRBJ2-1
D: .
V: TRBV4-3

CDR3: CASSQGARLAVNYEQYF
DNA: TGCGCCAGCAGCCAAGGGGCGCGGCTAGCGGTAAACTACGAGCAGTACTTC
size: once
J: TRBJ2-7
D: TRBD2
V: TRBV4-1

CDR3: CASVPGPSNTEAFF
DNA: TGTGCCAGCGTCCCGGGACCGTCGAACACTGAAGCTTTCTTT
size: .
J: TRBJ1-1
D: .
V: TRBV5-6

CDR3: CASSEAMTRRNTEAFF
DNA: TGTGCCAGCAGTGAAGCGATGACACGGCGGAACACTGAAGCTTTCTTT
size: .
J: TRBJ1-1
D: .
V: TRBV2

CDR3: CASSITGRSWRNTIYF
DNA: TGTGCCAGTAGTATCACAGGGCGCTCTTGGCGGAACACCATATATTTT
size: once
J: TRBJ1-3
D: .
V: TRBV19

CDR3: CATLGPGQGAGTEAFF
DNA: TGCGCCACCCTTGGCCCGGGGCAGGGGGCAGGGACTGAAGCTTTCTTT
size: .
J: TRBJ1-1
D: TRBD1
V: TRBV10-2

CDR3: CASSRDSALRPQHF
DNA: TGCGCCAGCAGTAGGGACTCAGCCTTAAGGCCCCAGCATTTT
size: .
J: TRBJ1-5
D: .
V: TRBV4-3

CDR3: CAISGENRVGGTEAFF
DNA: TGTGCCATCAGTGGGGAGAACAGGGTGGGTGGAACTGAAGCTTTCTTT
size: .
J: TRBJ1-1
D: .
V: TRBV10-3

CDR3: CAISESKSGIGFGYGYTF
DNA: TGTGCCATCAGTGAGTCGAAGTCGGGGATTGGGTTCGGCTATGGCTACACCTTC
size: .
J: TRBJ1-2
D: .
V: TRBV10-3

CDR3: CAWSVLITGELFF
DNA: TGTGCCTGGAGTGTATTAATAACCGGGGAGCTGTTTTTT
size: .
J: TRBJ2-2
D: .
V: TRBV30

CDR3: CASSLGGALEAFF
DNA: TGTGCCAGCAGCTTGGGGGGGGCCCTTGAAGCTTTCTTT
size: .
J: TRBJ1-1
D: .
V: TRBV5-4

CDR3: CASSTLGSGEQYF
DNA: TGTGCCAGTAGTACCTTAGGGTCAGGGGAGCAGTACTTC
size: .
J: TRBJ2-7
D: .
V: TRBV19

CDR3: CASSYSSQASGYTF
DNA: TGTGCCAGCAGTTACTCGTCGCAGGCCAGTGGCTACACCTTC
size: once
J: TRBJ1-2
D: .
V: TRBV6-5

CDR3: CASSRDLAEETQYF
DNA: TGTGCCAGCAGCAGAGACTTAGCAGAAGAGACCCAGTACTTC
size: .
J: TRBJ2-5
D: .
V: TRBV5-6

CDR3: CASSVEGKSEPQHF
DNA: TGCGCCAGCAGTGTTGAAGGGAAAAGCGAGCCCCAGCATTTT
size: .
J: TRBJ1-5
D: .
V: TRBV10-2

CDR3: CASSLYVRTEAFF
DNA: TGTGCCAGCAGCCTGTACGTTCGGACTGAAGCTTTCTTT
size: .
J: TRBJ1-1
D: .
V: TRBV11-3

CDR3: CASSYWASRNTEAFF
DNA: TGTGCCAGCAGTTACTGGGCTTCAAGGAACACTGAAGCTTTCTTT
size: .
J: TRBJ1-1
D: .
V: TRBV6-5

CDR3: CASNRGWTDTQYF
DNA: TGTGCCAGCAACAGGGGTTGGACAGATACGCAGTATTTT
size: .
J: TRBJ2-3
D: TRBD1
V: TRBV28

CDR3: CSDGQVNTEAFF
DNA: TGCAGCGACGGACAGGTGAACACTGAAGCTTTCTTT
size: .
J: TRBJ1-1
D: TRBD1
V: TRBV29-1

CDR3: CASSYSGGYNQPQHF
DNA: TGTGCCAGCAGTTACTCAGGGGGCTATAATCAGCCCCAGCATTTT
size: .
J: TRBJ1-5
D: TRBD1
V: TRBV6-5

CDR3: CASRSPGTPAHNEQFF
DNA: TGTGCCAGCAGAAGTCCCGGGACGCCAGCCCACAATGAGCAGTTCTTC
size: .
J: TRBJ2-1
D: .
V: TRBV7-9

CDR3: CASSPGQYYGYTF
DNA: TGTGCCAGCAGCCCGGGGCAGTACTATGGCTACACCTTC
size: .
J: TRBJ1-2
D: .
V: TRBV14

CDR3: CASVPLPGLNTEAFF
DNA: TGTGCCAGCGTCCCCCTGCCAGGGTTGAACACTGAAGCTTTCTTT
size: .
J: TRBJ1-1
D: .
V: TRBV6-5

CDR3: CASSTSTDTQYF
DNA: TGTGCCAGCTCAACTAGCACAGATACGCAGTATTTT
size: .
J: TRBJ2-3
D: .
V: TRBV18

CDR3: CASSLGGFGNTIYF
DNA: TGTGCCAGCAGCTTAGGAGGGTTTGGAAACACCATATATTTT
size: .
J: TRBJ1-3
D: .
V: TRBV7-9

CDR3: CASSSDFVENNYEQYF
DNA: TGTGCCAGCAGCTCGGACTTCGTGGAAAATAACTACGAGCAGTACTTC
size: .
J: TRBJ2-7
D: .
V: TRBV7-2

CDR3: CASSLTSGGSTGGQFF
DNA: TGTGCCAGCAGCTTAACTAGCGGGGGCTCTACGGGGGGGCAGTTCTTC
size: .
J: TRBJ2-1
D: TRBD2
V: TRBV7-3

CDR3: CASSLTDREVYSPLHF
DNA: TGTGCCAGCAGCTTAACTGACAGGGAGGTGTATTCACCCCTCCACTTT
size: .
J: TRBJ1-6
D: TRBD1
V: TRBV7-6

CDR3: CASSPLEGYGYTF
DNA: TGTGCCAGCAGCCCGTTAGAGGGGTATGGCTACACCTTC
size: .
J: TRBJ1-2
D: .
V: TRBV6-1

CDR3: CASSPGGMPYNEQFF
DNA: TGTGCCAGCAGCCCAGGGGGTATGCCCTACAATGAGCAGTTCTTC
size: .
J: TRBJ2-1
D: TRBD1
V: TRBV27

CDR3: CASSGRQGRVNTEAFF
DNA: TGTGCCAGCAGCGGACGGCAGGGGCGGGTGAACACTGAAGCTTTCTTT
size: .
J: TRBJ1-1
D: .
V: TRBV9

CDR3: CASSDGTGGNEQFF
DNA: TGTGCCAGCAGTGACGGGACAGGGGGCAATGAGCAGTTCTTC
size: .
J: TRBJ2-1
D: TRBD1
V: TRBV6-4

CDR3: CASSLGQGKPQHF
DNA: TGTGCCAGCAGCTTGGGTCAGGGTAAGCCCCAGCATTTT
size: .
J: TRBJ1-5
D: .
V: TRBV5-4

CDR3: CASSDLQGTNEKLFF
DNA: TGTGCCAGCAGTGACTTACAGGGGACTAATGAAAAACTGTTTTTT
size: few
J: TRBJ1-4
D: TRBD1
V: TRBV2

CDR3: CASSFRDYNEQFF
DNA: TGTGCCAGCAGTTTCCGGGACTACAATGAGCAGTTCTTC
size: .
J: TRBJ2-1
D: .
V: TRBV27

CDR3: CASSQGQGVAEAFF
DNA: TGCGCCAGCAGCCAAGGACAGGGAGTGGCTGAAGCTTTCTTT
size: .
J: TRBJ1-1
D: TRBD1
V: TRBV5-1